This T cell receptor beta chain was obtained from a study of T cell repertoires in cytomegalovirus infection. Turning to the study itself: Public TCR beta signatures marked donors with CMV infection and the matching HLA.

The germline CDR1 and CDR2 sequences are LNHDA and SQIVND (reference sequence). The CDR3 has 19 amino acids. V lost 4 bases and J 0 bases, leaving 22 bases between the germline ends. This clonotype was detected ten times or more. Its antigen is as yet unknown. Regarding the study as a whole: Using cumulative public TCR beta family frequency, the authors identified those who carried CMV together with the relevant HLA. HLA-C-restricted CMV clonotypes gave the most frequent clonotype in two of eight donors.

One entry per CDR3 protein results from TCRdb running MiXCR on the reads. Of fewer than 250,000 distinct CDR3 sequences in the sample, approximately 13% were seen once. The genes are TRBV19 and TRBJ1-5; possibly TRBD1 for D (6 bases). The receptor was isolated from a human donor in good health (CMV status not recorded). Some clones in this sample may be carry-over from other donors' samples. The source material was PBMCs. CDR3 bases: TGTGCCAGTAGTACCACTCCCCGGGACAAGATTTATAGCAATCAGCCCCAGCATTTT. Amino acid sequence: CASSTTPRDKIYSNQPQHF.